The next 18 T cell receptor beta chains were all read from a single sample in a study of blood T cell repertoires in COVID-19. The data were produced by immunoSEQ multiplex PCR, yet TCRdb's version contains in-frame clones alone and is incomplete. Among fewer than 300,000 clones listed, around 87% were seen once. Sequenced material: peripheral blood. Source of these receptors: a woman aged 45-59 years with acute or convalescent COVID-19.

V gene TRBV2 combines with J gene TRBJ2-6; the D gene is possibly TRBD2 (6 bases). Germline lookup yields CDR1 SNHLY and CDR2 FYNNEI. V was trimmed by 6 bases and J by 0 bases, leaving 18 bases between them. The CDR3 runs to 18 residues. CDR3 sequence (DNA): TGTGCCAGCAGCAGGACTTCGTTCGGGAGCTCTGGGGCCAACGTCCTGACTTTC. Translating it yields CASSRTSFGSSGANVLTF.

The chain has TRBV7-2 and TRBJ1-3; D unresolved. CDR1 is SGHTA and CDR2 is FQGNSA in the germline V gene. The CDR3 contains 16 residues. The V end lost 7 bases, the J end lost 0 bases, and 16 bases lay between the germline ends. Here the CDR3 DNA reads TGTGCCAGCATCAAAGGAGGTCCCGGCTCTGGAAACACCATATATTTT. This gives the protein CASIKGGPGSGNTIYF.

The V gene is TRBV7-3, the J gene TRBJ2-2; the match to TRBD2 covers 10 bases. Unmatched junction bases numbered 5, after V lost 1 base and J lost 6 bases. CDR1 is SGHTA, CDR2 FQGTGA, per germline. The CDR3 contains 16 residues. The CDR3 DNA reads TGTGCCAGCAGCTTAAGCCCTAGCGGGAGTGCCGGGGAGCTGTTTTTT. The encoded protein is CASSLSPSGSAGELFF.

The chain carries TRBV7-2 and TRBJ2-1, with 16 bases matching TRBD2. Unmatched junction bases numbered 4, after V lost 6 bases and J lost 2 bases. From germline, CDR1 is SGHTA and CDR2 FQGNSA. The CDR3 spans 17 residues. The CDR3 nucleotides read TGTGCCAGCAGGCCTGGGACTAGCGGGAGGGCCTACAATGAGCAGTTCTTC. It encodes CASRPGTSGRAYNEQFF.

This clone has more than one count but fewer than ten. The CDR3 DNA is TGCGCCAGCAGCCAAGTTAGCGTAGAGAAAAATGAGCAGTTCTTC. Translating it yields CASSQVSVEKNEQFF. This chain joins TRBV4-1 and TRBJ2-1, with D maybe TRBD2 (5 bases). Germline lookup yields CDR1 MGHRA and CDR2 YSYEKL. CDR3 length: 15 amino acids. Trimming removed 1 base from V and 7 bases from J, with 14 bases in between.

A remark on this clone: The same CDR3 can be traced to other DNA sequences in this sample. The chain joins TRBV5-1 to TRBJ2-7; 10 nucleotides align to TRBD1. The V segment lost 3 bases and the J segment 5 bases; nucleotides outside the gene matches: 2. CDR1 is SGHRS, CDR2 YFSETQ, per germline. The CDR3 sequence is 13 residues long. The CDR3 DNA follows: TGCGCCAGCAGCTCAGACAGGGGGCACGAGCAGTACTTC. As protein: CASSSDRGHEQYF.

This chain joins TRBV29-1 and TRBJ2-5, with TRBD1 as a possible D gene (6 bases). Trimming took 4 bases from V and 3 from J, leaving 12 bases between them. The length of the CDR3 is 13 residues. Germline CDR1 reads SQVTM; CDR2 reads ANQGSEA. The DNA of the CDR3 is TGCAGCGTTGTAGGTCAGGGGAAAGAGACCCAGTACTTC. As protein: CSVVGQGKETQYF.

The V call is TRBV5-1, the J call TRBJ2-5; 7 nucleotides line up with TRBD1. This CDR3 comprises 15 residues. J was trimmed by 5 bases and V by 4 bases; bases with no gene match: 11. Germline CDR1 reads SGHRS; CDR2 reads YFSETQ. The CDR3 region has the DNA TGCGCCAGCAGCCCCTCCCGAGGGGGCAGGGAGACCCAGTACTTC. Amino acids: CASSPSRGGRETQYF.

The rearrangement links TRBV28 to TRBJ1-5, with TRBD1 matching 8 bases. Germline V gives CDR1 MDHEN, CDR2 SYDVKM. The CDR3 has 15 residues. V lost 5 bases to trimming and J lost 2 bases; unmatched junction nucleotides: 5. In nucleotides, the CDR3 is TGTGCCAGCAGTCCCAGGGGGCGCGGCAATCAGCCCCAGCATTTT. Protein product: CASSPRGRGNQPQHF.

This clone appeared a single time. The chain combines TRBV10-3 with TRBJ1-1, with a weak D call TRBD1 (6 bases). CDR3 length: 13 amino acids. Deletions cut 4 bases from V and 2 bases from J, with 8 bases between. Germline V gene lookup returns CDR1 ENHRY and CDR2 SYGVKD. CDR3 in amino acids: CAISGQDNTEAFF. CDR3 bases: TGTGCCATCAGTGGACAGGATAACACTGAAGCTTTCTTT.

The chain uses TRBV30 and TRBJ1-5; possible D gene TRBD1, 6 bases. CDR1 is GTSNPN, CDR2 SVGIG, per germline (reference sequence). Trimming removed 2 bases at V and 4 bases at J, with 12 bases between. This CDR3 comprises 14 residues. The CDR3 here is CAWSTKTGNQPQHF. CDR3 bases: TGTGCCTGGAGTACTAAGACAGGAAATCAGCCCCAGCATTTT.

This chain uses TRBV28 with TRBJ2-7, with 7 nucleotides matching TRBD1. In germline, CDR1 is MDHEN, CDR2 SYDVKM. There are 14 residues in the CDR3. The V and J ends lost 9 bases and 4 bases, in that order; junction bases with no gene match: 12. The chain's CDR3 is CASGPWQGEYEQYF. DNA of the CDR3: TGTGCCAGTGGGCCGTGGCAGGGGGAGTACGAGCAGTACTTC.

The CDR3 reads CASSWRQGAYTGELFF. The CDR3 DNA is TGTGCCAGCAGCTGGAGACAGGGGGCGTACACCGGGGAGCTGTTTTTT. This chain joins TRBV7-7 and TRBJ2-2; 10 bases agree with TRBD1. Germline CDR1 reads SSHAT; CDR2 reads FNYEAQ (reference sequence). This CDR3 contains 16 residues. J was trimmed by 3 bases and V by 4 bases; bases with no gene match: 5.

The V and J genes are TRBV4-2 and TRBJ2-4; 7 positions match TRBD1. CDR1 is LGHNA, CDR2 YNFKEQ, per germline. Trimming at V came to 0 bases and at J to 5 bases, leaving 7 bases not matched to a gene. This CDR3 has 16 amino acids. As DNA, the CDR3 is TGTGCCAGCAGCCAAGAAAAACAGGGGACAGAAAACATTCAGTACTTC. It yields the protein CASSQEKQGTENIQYF.

The CDR3 DNA sequence: TGTGCCAGCAGCTTGTTGGACAGGGGTACCCAGCCCCAGCATTTT. It is translated as CASSLLDRGTQPQHF. The chain uses TRBV5-6 and TRBJ1-5, with TRBD1 matching 9 bases. This CDR3 contains 15 residues. Germline V gives CDR1 SGHDT, CDR2 YYEEEE. V was pared by 1 base and J by 7 bases, with 6 bases of the junction left unmatched.

The chain carries TRBV28 and TRBJ1-6; TRBD1 matches at 7 bases. This CDR3 comprises 14 residues. From germline, CDR1 is MDHEN and CDR2 SYDVKM. V shed 8 bases, J shed 13 bases, and the junction held 14 bases outside the gene matches. CDR3 sequence: CASSDRALLAPLHF. The DNA for the CDR3 is TGTGCCAGCTCTGACAGGGCTCTATTGGCTCCCCTCCACTTT. Drawing the rest from reference TRBV28 and TRBJ1-6, the complete variable domain is DVKVTQSSRYLVKRTGEKVFLECVQDMDHENMFWYRQDPGLGLRLIYFSYDVKMKEKGDIPEGYSVSREKKERFSLILESASTNQTSMYLCASSDRALLAPLHFGNGTRLTVT.

The CDR3 sequence is CASSPLAGISYNEQFF. In nucleotides, the CDR3 is TGCGCCAGCAGTCCTTTAGCGGGCATCTCCTACAATGAGCAGTTCTTC. This chain links TRBV10-1 with TRBJ2-1, with 7 positions matching TRBD2. This CDR3 contains 16 residues. The germline CDR1 and CDR2 sequences are WNHNN and SYGVQD (reference sequence). The V segment lost 5 bases and the J segment 0 bases; nucleotides outside the gene matches: 7.

CDR3 sequence (DNA): TGTGCCAGCAGTTTGTCTCGGGGGTATAATTCACCCCTCCACTTT. Amino acids: CASSLSRGYNSPLHF. J is TRBJ1-6 and V is TRBV28; D possibly corresponds to TRBD1 (5 bases). This CDR3 has 15 residues. Per the germline V gene, CDR1 is MDHEN and CDR2 is SYDVKM. The V gene lost 3 bases and the J gene lost 4 bases, with 10 bases spanning the gap.